A single sample gave rise to the 23 T cell receptor beta chains below, sequenced in a study of CD4 T cells in relation to SARS-CoV-2 and coronaviruses. Their antigen targets remain unknown. Measured with immunoSEQ multiplex PCR; TCRdb has only the in-frame clones, and not every one. Of about 34,000 clones in the sample, roughly four fifths were seen once. The sample comprised memory CD4+ T cells from PBMCs, cultured in vitro. These receptors all stem from an adult with COVID-19.

V is TRBV18 and J is TRBJ1-1; perhaps TRBD1 as D (6 bases). V lost 7 bases and J lost 2, with 14 bases in between. Germline-derived CDR1 and CDR2 are KGHSH and LQKENI. CDR3 length equals 14 residues. In DNA, the CDR3 is TGTGCCAGCTTCATCGGGGGCGACAACACTGAAGCTTTCTTT. It specifies CASFIGGDNTEAFF.

The rearrangement joins TRBV6-6 to TRBJ2-7; 8 positions agree with TRBD1. In germline, CDR1 is MNHNY, CDR2 SVGAGI (reference sequence). The CDR3 contains 13 residues. V was clipped by 7 bases and J by 2 bases; unmatched bases: 4. CDR3 loop: CASTRTGTYEQYF. In nucleotides, the CDR3 is TGTGCCAGCACAAGGACAGGGACCTACGAGCAGTACTTC.

This chain links TRBV28 with TRBJ1-1; perhaps TRBD1 as D (6 bases). CDR1 and CDR2 from the germline V gene are MDHEN and SYDVKM. V was shortened by 9 bases and J by 2 bases, with 13 bases between the two germline ends. CDR3 length equals 13 residues. CDR3 in DNA: TGTGCCAGTTTTCCGACAGGCAACACTGAAGCTTTCTTT. It specifies CASFPTGNTEAFF.

This clone was observed a single time. This same CDR3 is encoded by further DNA sequences in the sample. The V call is TRBV6-5, the J call TRBJ1-5; TRBD1 agrees at 7 bases. The trim removed 4 bases at V and 7 bases at J, leaving 7 bases unmatched. Germline assignment: CDR1 MNHEY and CDR2 SVGAGI. The CDR3 runs 14 residues. The CDR3 here is CASSSRDRGQPQHF. Here the CDR3 DNA reads TGTGCCAGCAGTTCCCGGGACAGAGGGCAGCCCCAGCATTTT.

In its sample, this clone was seen a few times. The CDR3 sequence: CASIDTTVSNEKLFF. CDR3 bases: TGTGCCAGCATAGATACAACCGTCTCTAATGAAAAACTGTTTTTT. The chain links TRBV28 to TRBJ1-4; D ambiguous. Deletions cut 7 bases from V and 3 bases from J, with 15 bases between. Germline V gene sequence: CDR1 MDHEN, CDR2 SYDVKM. The CDR3 runs 15 residues.

The chain uses TRBV19 and TRBJ2-2; maybe TRBD2 (6 bases). Germline CDR1 is LNHDA and CDR2 is SQIVND (reference sequence). Trimming removed 5 bases from V and 12 bases from J, with 10 bases in between. The length of the CDR3 is 11 residues. The CDR3 loop is CASSRRGQLFF. The CDR3 coding sequence is TGTGCCAGTAGTCGGAGGGGACAGCTGTTTTTT.

The chain couples TRBV9 to TRBJ2-2, with 10 bases fitting TRBD2. The CDR3 contains 15 residues. Per the germline V gene, CDR1 is SGDLS and CDR2 is YYNGEE. The trim removed 0 bases at V and 4 bases at J, leaving 0 bases unmatched. CDR3 nucleotide sequence: TGTGCCAGCAGCGTAGCTAGCGGGAGCACCGGGGAGCTGTTTTTT. Its protein product is CASSVASGSTGELFF.

The V call is TRBV7-9, the J call TRBJ1-1; D is undetermined. The CDR3 totals 17 residues. V was pared by 2 bases and J by 4 bases, with 20 bases between. CDR1 is SEHNR, CDR2 FQNEAQ, per germline (reference sequence). The CDR3 region is CASSLTDRRVSITEAFF. In DNA, the CDR3 is TGTGCCAGCAGCTTAACGGATAGGAGGGTAAGTATCACTGAAGCTTTCTTT. The variable domain in full, with the rest retrieved from reference TRBV7-9 and TRBJ1-1, is DTGVSQNPRHKITKRGQNVTFRCDPISEHNRLYWYRQTLGQGPEFLTYFQNEAQLEKSRLLSDRFSAERPKGSFSTLEIQRTEQGDSAMYLCASSLTDRRVSITEAFFGQGTRLTVV.

This clone was picked up one time. This sequence joins TRBV9 and TRBJ2-1, with TRBD2 identical over 9 bases. The CDR3 totals 15 residues. V was clipped by 0 bases and J by 8 bases; unmatched bases: 6. From germline, CDR1 is SGDLS and CDR2 YYNGEE. CDR3 nucleotide sequence: TGTGCCAGCAGCGTAGGCCCAGCGGGAGGCCATGAGCAGTTCTTC. Protein: CASSVGPAGGHEQFF.

The gene calls are TRBV20-1 and TRBJ2-1; D is possibly TRBD1 or TRBD2 (5 bases each). This CDR3 has 13 amino acids. Trimming left V 3 bases short and J 12 bases short, with 18 bases between. The germline V gene has CDR1 DFQATT and CDR2 SNEGSKA (reference sequence). The CDR3 is CSASRGRGEGQFF. CDR3 nucleotides: TGCAGTGCTAGTAGGGGCCGGGGCGAGGGGCAGTTCTTC.

V gene TRBV20-1 combines with J gene TRBJ2-1; TRBD2 matches at 9 bases. V lost 3 bases, J lost 7 bases, and 7 bases stayed unmatched. The CDR3 is made up of 14 amino acids. CDR1 is DFQATT and CDR2 is SNEGSKA in the germline V gene (reference sequence). The CDR3 spells CSASWTSATNEQFF. CDR3 nucleotides: TGCAGTGCTAGTTGGACTAGCGCGACGAATGAGCAGTTCTTC.

This clone was detected only a few times. The gene calls are TRBV3-1 (or the pseudogene TRBV3-2) and TRBJ2-1; the D is unclear. Trimming shortened V by 0 bases and J by 6 bases, and 12 bases separated the two germline ends. CDR3 size: 15 residues. CDR1 is LGHDT and CDR2 is YNNKEL in the germline V gene (reference sequence). In DNA form, the CDR3 reads TGTGCCAGCAGCCAAGATTCTAGTTGGTTCAATGAGCAGTTCTTC. This encodes CASSQDSSWFNEQFF.

This clone occurred once. V usage is TRBV18 and J usage is TRBJ1-4; 7 nucleotides align to TRBD1. Germline V lookup: CDR1 KGHSH, CDR2 LQKENI. The J segment lost 3 bases and the V segment lost 8 bases, leaving 0 bases of the junction unmatched. The CDR3 totals 12 residues. CDR3 region: CASTGANEKLFF. For the CDR3, the DNA is TGTGCCAGCACAGGGGCTAATGAAAAACTGTTTTTT.

V is TRBV27 and J is TRBJ2-7, with D perhaps matching TRBD1 (5 bases). This CDR3 contains 14 residues. Trimming left V 1 base short and J 4 bases short, with 11 bases between. Germline assignment: CDR1 MNHEY and CDR2 SMNVEV (reference sequence). The CDR3 sequence: CASSLFRQSYEQYF. CDR3 coding DNA: TGTGCCAGCAGTTTATTTCGACAGTCTTACGAGCAGTACTTC.

The V gene is TRBV7-7, the J gene TRBJ2-2, with D perhaps TRBD1 or TRBD2 (5 bases each). Germline lookup yields CDR1 SSHAT and CDR2 FNYEAQ (reference sequence). The CDR3 is made up of 17 amino acids. The V gene lost 2 bases and the J gene lost 0 bases, with 13 bases spanning the gap. CDR3 coding DNA: TGTGCCAGCAGCTTAAACCCGGGGCCATCGAACACCGGGGAGCTGTTTTTT. Translating it yields CASSLNPGPSNTGELFF.

This clone was seen a few times. V is TRBV6-1 and J is TRBJ2-7; 9 bases are a match to TRBD1. Germline V lookup: CDR1 MNHNS, CDR2 SASEGT. The CDR3 consists of 16 residues. The V segment lost 0 bases and the J segment 3 bases; nucleotides outside the gene matches: 6. CDR3 bases: TGTGCCAGCAGTGAAGCGGGGGACAGGGTAATCTACGAGCAGTACTTC. Translating it yields CASSEAGDRVIYEQYF.

The chain recombines TRBV7-2 with TRBJ2-1; 8 bases fit TRBD2. Germline trimming cut 6 bases from V and 9 bases from J; bases unmatched to any gene: 13. Looked up from germline, CDR1 is SGHTA and CDR2 is FQGNSA. The CDR3 has 15 residues. This CDR3 reads CASRRPGLARGEQFF. DNA of the CDR3: TGTGCCAGCAGGCGCCCAGGACTAGCTCGAGGTGAGCAGTTCTTC.

The chain has TRBV18 and TRBJ2-3, with TRBD2 identical over 10 bases. Looked up from germline, CDR1 is KGHSH and CDR2 is LQKENI. After removal of 3 bases from V and 1 base from J, the junction contained 4 bases not matched to a gene. The CDR3 runs to 16 residues. The CDR3 DNA sequence: TGTGCCAGCTCACCTTCCGGACTAGCGGGCACAGATACGCAGTATTTT. Its protein is CASSPSGLAGTDTQYF.

A few counts support this clone. The genes are TRBV10-3 and TRBJ1-2; maybe TRBD1 (6 bases). V lost 2 bases, J lost 4 bases, and 11 bases lay in between. Germline V gene data show CDR1 as ENHRY and CDR2 as SYGVKD. The CDR3 runs 14 residues. The CDR3 nucleotides are TGTGCCATCAGTGAGGCACAGGGTTTCTATGGCTACACCTTC. It is translated as CAISEAQGFYGYTF.

The J gene is TRBJ1-4, the V gene TRBV5-5; no clear D. Trimming cost V 4 bases and J 10 bases, with 17 bases left between them. The CDR3 length is 14 residues. Germline-derived CDR1 and CDR2 are SGHKS and YYEKEE (reference sequence). The CDR3 coding sequence is TGTGCCAGCAGCCCGGACGGCCCGTTAGGAAAACTGTTTTTT. Its translation is CASSPDGPLGKLFF.

This chain links TRBV7-9 with TRBJ2-1; no clear D. Trimming removed 1 base from V and 5 bases from J, with 15 bases in between. Germline CDR1 is SEHNR and CDR2 is FQNEAQ (reference sequence). This CDR3 is 16 amino acids long. CDR3 DNA: TGTGCCAGCAGCTTAGTTCCCTGGGTTAGGAACAATGAGCAGTTCTTC. It is translated as CASSLVPWVRNNEQFF.

V usage is TRBV2 and J usage is TRBJ2-3, with D maybe TRBD2 (6 bases). Germline values: CDR1 SNHLY, CDR2 FYNNEI. The CDR3 loop spans 15 amino acids. Deletions cut 7 bases from V and 8 bases from J, with 22 bases between. This CDR3 is CASKTRTGDWGTQYF. CDR3 nucleotides: TGTGCCAGCAAAACCCGGACGGGGGACTGGGGTACGCAGTATTTT.

This clone was counted only a few times. The rearrangement uses TRBV19 and TRBJ2-1; D remains unclear. CDR1 is LNHDA, CDR2 SQIVND, per germline (reference sequence). Trimming cost V 7 bases and J 4 bases, with 8 bases left between them. The CDR3 spans 12 residues. The CDR3 loop is CASKGRYNEQFF. The DNA for the CDR3 is TGTGCCAGTAAAGGGCGGTACAATGAGCAGTTCTTC.